These 8 T cell receptor beta chains came from one sample sequenced in a study of blood T cell repertoires in COVID-19. Assay used: immunoSEQ multiplex PCR; TCRdb lists only in-frame clones, some missing. This sample has roughly 300,000 clones; roughly 85% occur once, and the top ten carry approximately 10%. Source material: peripheral blood. These TCRs come from a woman aged 50 to 60 who had recovered from COVID-19.

By its share, this clone is medium-sized. This chain links TRBV6-2 or TRBV6-3 with TRBJ2-5, with D perhaps matching TRBD2 (5 bases). V was shortened by 2 bases and J by 5 bases, with 15 bases between the two germline ends. Germline CDR1 reads MNHEY; CDR2 reads SVGEGT. The CDR3 sequence is 15 residues long. The DNA of the CDR3 is TGTGCCAGCAGTTACGCTCGAACTAGACGGGAGACCCAGTACTTC. This sequence encodes CASSYARTRRETQYF.

DNA for the CDR3: TGCGCCAGCAGCCGATTTGGACTAGCGGGGGGCCTAAGCTCCTACAATGAGCAGTTCTTC. As protein: CASSRFGLAGGLSSYNEQFF. The genes are TRBV5-1 and TRBJ2-1; TRBD2 matches at 14 bases. CDR1 is SGHRS and CDR2 is YFSETQ in the germline V gene. CDR3 size: 20 residues. V trimming: 4 bases; J trimming: 0 bases; junction bases outside the gene matches: 12.

Turning to this clone: In the same sample, other DNA sequences code for this CDR3. The V call is TRBV9, the J call TRBJ2-1; 10 bases are a match to TRBD2. From germline, CDR1 is SGDLS and CDR2 YYNGEE. The CDR3 covers 15 residues. The V gene end was trimmed by 3 bases and the J gene end by 3 bases; junction bases not matched to a gene: 3. The CDR3 region is CASSASGRDYNEQFF. Written as DNA, the CDR3 is TGTGCCAGCAGCGCGAGCGGGAGGGACTACAATGAGCAGTTCTTC.

A single count supports this clone. This sequence joins TRBV27 and TRBJ2-5; TRBD2 aligns across 7 bases. V shed 0 bases and J 4 bases; nucleotides not matched to a gene: 2. Per the germline V gene, CDR1 is MNHEY and CDR2 is SMNVEV (reference sequence). The CDR3 runs to 14 residues. The CDR3 nucleotides are TGTGCCAGCAGTTTATCGTGGGGGGGAGAGACCCAGTACTTC. Translated: CASSLSWGGETQYF.

Points on this clone: Other DNA sequences from this sample encode an identical CDR3 as well. The chain is built from TRBV5-1 and TRBJ2-7, with 7 bases lining up with TRBD1. Germline values: CDR1 SGHRS, CDR2 YFSETQ. The V and J ends lost 0 bases and 3 bases, in that order; junction bases with no gene match: 3. The CDR3 sequence is 14 residues long. CDR3 sequence reads: CASSLGQGVYEQYF. Here the CDR3 DNA reads TGCGCCAGCAGCTTGGGACAGGGAGTCTACGAGCAGTACTTC.

This chain connects TRBV24-1 to TRBJ1-2; D is perhaps TRBD1 (5 bases). CDR1 KGHDR and CDR2 SFDVKD come from the germline V gene. This CDR3 comprises 12 residues. The germline V and J ends were trimmed by 5 bases and 8 bases, with 11 bases remaining between them. CDR3 residues: CATSAGGEGYTF. CDR3 nucleotide sequence: TGTGCCACCAGTGCCGGGGGGGAAGGCTACACCTTC.

CDR3 in DNA: TGCGCCAGCAGCCAAGAAGGGAGGAAATCGAATGAGCAGTTCTTC. This translates into CASSQEGRKSNEQFF. The gene calls are TRBV4-3 and TRBJ2-1, with D perhaps TRBD2 (6 bases). The V end was cut by 0 bases, the J end by 7 bases, with 13 bases between. This CDR3 has 15 amino acids. In germline, CDR1 is LGHNA, CDR2 YSLEER.

The V and J genes are TRBV28 and TRBJ2-7, with a possible D match to TRBD1 (5 bases). This CDR3 contains 12 residues. The germline V and J ends were trimmed by 2 bases and 5 bases, with 7 bases remaining between them. Germline CDR1 MDHEN, CDR2 SYDVKM. CDR3 loop: CASSLLRDEQYF. Written as DNA, the CDR3 is TGTGCCAGCAGTTTACTCAGGGACGAGCAGTACTTC.